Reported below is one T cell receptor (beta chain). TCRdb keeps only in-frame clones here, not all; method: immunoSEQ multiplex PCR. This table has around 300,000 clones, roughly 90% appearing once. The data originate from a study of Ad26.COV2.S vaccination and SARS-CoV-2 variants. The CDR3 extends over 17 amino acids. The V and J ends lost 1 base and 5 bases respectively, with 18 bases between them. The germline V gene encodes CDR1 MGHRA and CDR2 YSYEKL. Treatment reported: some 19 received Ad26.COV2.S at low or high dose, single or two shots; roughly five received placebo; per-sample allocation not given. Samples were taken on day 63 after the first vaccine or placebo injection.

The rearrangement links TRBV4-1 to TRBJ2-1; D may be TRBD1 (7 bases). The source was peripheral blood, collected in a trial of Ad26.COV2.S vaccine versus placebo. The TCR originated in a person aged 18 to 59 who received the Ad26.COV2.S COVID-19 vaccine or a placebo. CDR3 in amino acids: CASSQGGGGGEHNEQFF. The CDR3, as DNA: TGCGCCAGCAGCCAAGGAGGGGGCGGCGGGGAACACAATGAGCAGTTCTTC.